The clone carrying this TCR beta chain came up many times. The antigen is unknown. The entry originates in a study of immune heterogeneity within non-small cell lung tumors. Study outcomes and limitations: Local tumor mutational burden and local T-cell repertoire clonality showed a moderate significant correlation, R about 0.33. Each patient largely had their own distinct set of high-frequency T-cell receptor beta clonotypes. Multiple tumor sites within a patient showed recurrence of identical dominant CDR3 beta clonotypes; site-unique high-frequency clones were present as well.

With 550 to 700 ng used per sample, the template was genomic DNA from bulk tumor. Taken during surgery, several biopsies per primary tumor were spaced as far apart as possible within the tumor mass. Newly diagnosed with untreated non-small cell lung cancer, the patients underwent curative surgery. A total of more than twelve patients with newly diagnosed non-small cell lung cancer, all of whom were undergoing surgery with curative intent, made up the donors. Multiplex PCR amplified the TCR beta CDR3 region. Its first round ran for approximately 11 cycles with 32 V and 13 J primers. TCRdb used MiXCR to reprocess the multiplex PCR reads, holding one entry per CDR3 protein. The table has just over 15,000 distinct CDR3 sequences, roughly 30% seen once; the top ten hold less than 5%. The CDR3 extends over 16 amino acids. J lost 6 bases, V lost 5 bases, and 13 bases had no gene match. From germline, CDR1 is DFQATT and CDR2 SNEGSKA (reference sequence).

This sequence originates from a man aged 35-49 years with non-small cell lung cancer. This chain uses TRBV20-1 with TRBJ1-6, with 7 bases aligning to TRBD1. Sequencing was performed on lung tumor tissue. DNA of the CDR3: TGCAGTGCTCCTAACCAGAGACAGGGCGCTAATTCACCCCTCCACTTT. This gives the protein CSAPNQRQGANSPLHF.